This TCR beta chain originates from a study of Ad26.COV2.S vaccination and SARS-CoV-2 variants. V shed 2 bases and J shed 3 bases, with 7 bases lying between them. The CDR3 spans 13 residues. The germline CDR1 and CDR2 sequences are MNHEY and SVGAGI. TCRdb keeps only in-frame clones here, not all; method: immunoSEQ multiplex PCR. Among about 440,000 clones listed, less than 95% were seen once. In the case of this clone: Within the sample, other DNA sequences also encode this same CDR3.

The treatment: approximately 18 received Ad26.COV2.S at low or high dose, single or two shots; about five received placebo; per-sample allocation not given. The samples date from day 63 after the first vaccine or placebo injection. The genes are TRBV6-5 and TRBJ2-5; D uncertain. This TCR derives from a person between 18 and 65 years old who received the Ad26.COV2.S COVID-19 vaccine or a placebo. This sample comprised peripheral blood, obtained in a trial of Ad26.COV2.S vaccine versus placebo. The CDR3 region is CASSYRLEETQYF. The CDR3, as DNA: TGTGCCAGCAGTTACAGGCTAGAAGAGACCCAGTACTTC.